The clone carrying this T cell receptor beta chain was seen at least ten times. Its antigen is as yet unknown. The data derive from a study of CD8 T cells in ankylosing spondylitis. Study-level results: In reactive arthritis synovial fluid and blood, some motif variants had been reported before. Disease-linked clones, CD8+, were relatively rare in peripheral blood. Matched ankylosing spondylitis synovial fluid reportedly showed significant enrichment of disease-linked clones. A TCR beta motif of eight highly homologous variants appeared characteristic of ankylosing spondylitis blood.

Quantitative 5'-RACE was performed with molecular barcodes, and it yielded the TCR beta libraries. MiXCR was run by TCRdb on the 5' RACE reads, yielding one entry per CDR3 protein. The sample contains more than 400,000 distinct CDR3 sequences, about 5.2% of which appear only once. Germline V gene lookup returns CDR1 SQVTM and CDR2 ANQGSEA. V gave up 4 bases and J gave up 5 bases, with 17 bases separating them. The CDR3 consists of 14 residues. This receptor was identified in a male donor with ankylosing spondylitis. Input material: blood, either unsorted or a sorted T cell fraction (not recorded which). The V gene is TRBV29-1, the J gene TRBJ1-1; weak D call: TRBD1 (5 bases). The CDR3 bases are TGCAGCGTTGCCCGGTGGGGGAAGGGAACTGAAGCTTTCTTT. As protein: CSVARWGKGTEAFF.